One and the same sample provided the 30 T cell receptor beta chains below, sequenced in a study of blood T cell repertoires in COVID-19. Measured with immunoSEQ multiplex PCR; TCRdb has only the in-frame clones, and not every one. This repertoire shows 99,000 or so clones, roughly 80% found once; its top ten account for roughly 14%. Sequencing was done on a sample of peripheral blood. These receptors came from a woman older than 75 with acute or convalescent COVID-19.

This sequence joins TRBV7-9 and TRBJ2-7, with 10 bases fitting TRBD1. Germline CDR1 is SEHNR and CDR2 is FQNEAQ (reference sequence). V lost 1 base and J lost 6; bases outside the gene matches: 0. This CDR3 spans 13 amino acids. The CDR3 protein is CASSLGTGGEQYV. Here the CDR3 DNA reads TGTGCCAGCAGCTTAGGGACAGGGGGCGAGCAGTACGTC.

This chain joins TRBV12-5 and TRBJ2-1; 7 nucleotides match TRBD2. Germline assignment: CDR1 LGHNT and CDR2 FRNRAP. This CDR3 has 12 residues. The V segment lost 1 base and the J segment 14 bases; nucleotides outside the gene matches: 5. The CDR3 DNA follows: TGTGCTAGTGGTTTGGGAGCCGGGAGGAAGTTCTTC. Residues: CASGLGAGRKFF. The full variable domain, with the rest looked up from reference TRBV12-5 and TRBJ2-1, is DARVTQTPRHKVTEMGQEVTMRCQPILGHNTVFWYRQTMMQGLELLAYFRNRAPLDDSGMPKDRFSAEMPDATLATLKIQPSEPRDSAVYFCASGLGAGRKFFGPGTRLTVL.

This chain links TRBV7-2 with TRBJ2-1; 9 bases align to TRBD2. The length of the CDR3 is 15 residues. Per the germline V gene, CDR1 is SGHTA and CDR2 is FQGNSA. V shed 5 bases and J 2 bases; nucleotides not matched to a gene: 4. CDR3 sequence: CASSISGSTYNEQFF. The CDR3 nucleotides read TGTGCCAGCAGCATTAGCGGGAGTACCTACAATGAGCAGTTCTTC.

The rearrangement uses TRBV12-5 and TRBJ2-1; 10 nucleotides align to TRBD1. The trim removed 7 bases at V and 8 bases at J, leaving 8 bases unmatched. The CDR3 contains 14 residues. The germline V gene encodes CDR1 LGHNT and CDR2 FRNRAP. The CDR3 reads CASVPDRGGHEQFF. The CDR3 DNA is TGTGCTAGTGTCCCGGACAGGGGGGGGCATGAGCAGTTCTTC.

This chain links TRBV4-1 with TRBJ1-1; TRBD1 matches at 11 bases. Trimming cost V 8 bases and J 1 base; bases outside gene matches: 6. The CDR3 covers 15 residues. Germline CDR1 MGHRA, CDR2 YSYEKL. CDR3 nucleotides: TGCGCCAGCTGGGGACAGGGGGAGGGGAACACTGAAGCTTTCTTT. Encoded protein: CASWGQGEGNTEAFF.

This clone appeared once. The CDR3 coding sequence is TGTGCCAGCAGCGGGGGACTACAAGAGACCCAGTACTTC. This codes for CASSGGLQETQYF. V is TRBV11-2 and J is TRBJ2-5, with 7 bases lining up with TRBD2. The CDR3 length is 13 residues. Losses at the gene ends were 5 bases for V and 2 bases for J; bases not matched to a gene: 2. CDR1 and CDR2 (germline): SGHAT, FQNNGV.

The V and J genes are TRBV5-1 and TRBJ1-2; D gene ambiguous. Germline V gene lookup returns CDR1 SGHRS and CDR2 YFSETQ. The CDR3 consists of 13 residues. V lost 2 bases and J lost 1, with 6 bases in between. CDR3 nucleotide sequence: TGCGCCAGCAGCTTTCGGGGTAACTATGGCTACACCTTC. Residues: CASSFRGNYGYTF. The full variable domain, in which reference TRBV5-1 and TRBJ1-2 provide the parts outside the CDR3, is KAGVTQTPRYLIKTRGQQVTLSCSPISGHRSVSWYQQTPGQGLQFLFEYFSETQRNKGNFPGRFSGRQFSNSRSEMNVSTLELGDSALYLCASSFRGNYGYTFGSGTRLTVV.

J is TRBJ2-2 and V is TRBV5-1; D is possibly TRBD2 (5 bases). Germline V gene lookup returns CDR1 SGHRS and CDR2 YFSETQ. The CDR3 loop spans 14 amino acids. Trimming shortened V by 4 bases and J by 6 bases, and 13 bases separated the two germline ends. Here the CDR3 DNA reads TGCGCCAGCAGCGGACTCATAGGATCCGGGGAGCTGTTTTTT. Its protein product is CASSGLIGSGELFF.

The J gene is TRBJ2-1, the V gene TRBV7-2; 9 bases are shared with TRBD1. The CDR3 totals 15 residues. The J segment lost 9 bases and the V segment lost 2 bases, leaving 8 bases of the junction unmatched. Germline V gene data show CDR1 as SGHTA and CDR2 as FQGNSA. Here the CDR3 DNA reads TGTGCCAGCAGCTTATTACGGACAGGGGATGGTGAGCAGTTCTTC. As protein: CASSLLRTGDGEQFF.

The table lists this clone with many counts. The rearrangement links TRBV7-2 to TRBJ2-5; 11 nucleotides match TRBD2. V was clipped by 6 bases and J by 3 bases; unmatched bases: 3. Germline loops: CDR1 SGHTA, CDR2 FQGNSA. The CDR3 contains 14 residues. The CDR3 coding sequence is TGTGCCAGCAGTCCACTAGCGGGAGAAGAGACCCAGTACTTC. It translates to CASSPLAGEETQYF. Based on the CDR3 plus reference TRBV7-2 and TRBJ2-5, the full variable domain is GAGVSQSPSNKVTEKGKDVELRCDPISGHTALYWYRQSLGQGLEFLIYFQGNSAPDKSGLPSDRFSAERTGGSVSTLTIQRTQQEDSAVYLCASSPLAGEETQYFGPGTRLLVL.

The chain employs TRBV2 and TRBJ2-6; 10 nucleotides agree with TRBD1. Germline V gene lookup returns CDR1 SNHLY and CDR2 FYNNEI. Germline trimming cut 5 bases from V and 0 bases from J; bases unmatched to any gene: 10. The CDR3 contains 19 residues. The CDR3 coding sequence is TGTGCCAGCAGTCCCTCGACAGGGGGCCCAACCTCTGGGGCCAACGTCCTGACTTTC. As protein: CASSPSTGGPTSGANVLTF.

V and J are TRBV29-1 and TRBJ1-3; D unclear. CDR1 and CDR2 (germline): SQVTM, ANQGSEA. Between the trimmed V and J ends, which lost 7 bases and 2 bases, there was a span of 9 bases. The length of the CDR3 is 12 residues. Here the CDR3 DNA reads TGCAGCGGAGGAAGTACTGGAAACACCATATATTTT. Its translation: CSGGSTGNTIYF.

The chain is built from TRBV18 and TRBJ1-5, with TRBD1 identical over 8 bases. The J segment lost 6 bases and the V segment lost 5 bases, leaving 12 bases of the junction unmatched. Germline V CDR1 and CDR2: KGHSH, LQKENI. The CDR3 totals 16 residues. The CDR3 loop reads CASSEQGANNRQPQHF. In DNA, the CDR3 is TGTGCCAGCTCAGAGCAGGGGGCCAACAATCGTCAGCCCCAGCATTTT. The variable domain in full, with the rest retrieved from reference TRBV18 and TRBJ1-5, is NAGVMQNPRHLVRRRGQEARLRCSPMKGHSHVYWYRQLPEEGLKFMVYLQKENIIDESGMPKERFSAEFPKEGPSILRIQQVVRGDSAAYFCASSEQGANNRQPQHFGDGTRLSIL.

The genes are TRBV12-2 and TRBJ2-1; whether TRBD2, the table's D call, matches the DNA was not checked. TRBV12-2 is classified as a pseudogene. This CDR3 spans 16 amino acids. This CDR3 is CASRTRDYWGFLEQFF. The CDR3 DNA is TGTGCAAGTCGCACTCGGGACTACTGGGGGTTTCTCGAGCAGTTCTTC.

The chain carries TRBV5-1 and TRBJ2-7; 7 bases map to TRBD2. V lost 2 bases, J lost 6 bases, and 2 bases stayed unmatched. The CDR3 has 12 residues. Germline V gene data show CDR1 as SGHRS and CDR2 as YFSETQ. CDR3 region: CASSFGRGEQYF. As DNA, the CDR3 is TGCGCCAGCAGCTTTGGGAGGGGCGAGCAGTACTTC.

This clone was seen repeatedly, ten times or more. The rearrangement uses TRBV19 and TRBJ2-2; TRBD2 matches at 7 bases. CDR1 is LNHDA and CDR2 is SQIVND in the germline V gene (reference sequence). The trim removed 7 bases at V and 5 bases at J, leaving 13 bases unmatched. CDR3 size: 16 residues. The CDR3 bases are TGTGCCAGTACCGTTGGACCGGGAGGTTTAACCGGGGAGCTGTTTTTT. Its translation is CASTVGPGGLTGELFF.

This clone came up a few times. V usage is TRBV28 and J usage is TRBJ1-3; tentative D call: TRBD1 (5 bases). Germline V lookup: CDR1 MDHEN, CDR2 SYDVKM. The CDR3 totals 14 residues. V lost 6 bases, J lost 4 bases, and 13 bases lay in between. In nucleotides, the CDR3 is TGTGCCAGCAGGCGGGGCTTAGGGGGAAACACCATATATTTT. It encodes CASRRGLGGNTIYF.

J is TRBJ2-1 and V is TRBV7-9, with a weak D call TRBD2 (6 bases). The CDR3 runs to 16 residues. Germline loops: CDR1 SEHNR, CDR2 FQNEAQ (reference sequence). V lost 4 bases and J 0 bases, leaving 13 bases between the germline ends. DNA of the CDR3: TGTGCCAGCAGCTCGGATAGCGGAAGCTCCTACAATGAGCAGTTCTTC. This sequence encodes CASSSDSGSSYNEQFF.

This clone was detected only once. The chain carries TRBV25-1 and TRBJ1-1, with a weak D call TRBD1 (5 bases). V lost 7 bases and J lost 9, with 12 bases in between. The CDR3 is 11 residues long. Germline CDR1 is MGHDK and CDR2 is SYGVNS. CDR3 nucleotides: TGTGCCAGCACGTTGGCAGGGCAAGCTTTCTTT. This gives the protein CASTLAGQAFF. Filled out from reference TRBV25-1 and TRBJ1-1, the complete variable domain reads EADIYQTPRYLVIGTGKKITLECSQTMGHDKMYWYQQDPGMELHLIHYSYGVNSTEKGDLSSESTVSRIRTEHFPLTLESARPSHTSQYLCASTLAGQAFFGQGTRLTVV.

The V call is TRBV7-2, the J call TRBJ1-1; 7 nucleotides agree with TRBD1. The junction had 14 bases not matched to a gene; V was cut back by 6 bases and J by 7 bases. Germline CDR1 SGHTA, CDR2 FQGNSA. The CDR3 length is 15 residues. Here the CDR3 DNA reads TGTGCCAGCAGAGGACCGGGACAGTTGATAGGTGAAGCTTTCTTT. It translates to CASRGPGQLIGEAFF.

This sequence joins TRBV28 and TRBJ2-3; 10 bases fit TRBD2. There are 17 residues in the CDR3. The junction had 13 bases not matched to a gene; V was cut back by 7 bases and J by 3 bases. Germline CDR1 is MDHEN and CDR2 is SYDVKM. CDR3 sequence (DNA): TGTGCCAGCACCTTAGATCCAGCGGGAGGGCGAACAGATACGCAGTATTTT. Its protein is CASTLDPAGGRTDTQYF.

The CDR3 coding sequence is TGTGCCAGCAGAAGACAGGGTACGCAGCCCCAGCATTTT. Translated, it gives CASRRQGTQPQHF. The J gene is TRBJ1-5, the V gene TRBV27; TRBD1 matches 7 bases. The V segment lost 6 bases and the J segment 7 bases; nucleotides outside the gene matches: 6. Per the germline V gene, CDR1 is MNHEY and CDR2 is SMNVEV (reference sequence). This CDR3 spans 13 amino acids.

This chain links TRBV5-1 with TRBJ2-1; the match to TRBD2 covers 12 bases. V lost 1 base and J lost 6; bases outside the gene matches: 8. From germline, CDR1 is SGHRS and CDR2 YFSETQ. The CDR3 is 17 residues long. DNA of the CDR3: TGCGCCAGCAGCTTGAACCCTAGCGGGAGGGGACCCAATGAGCAGTTCTTC. Translating gives CASSLNPSGRGPNEQFF. The whole variable domain, remainder taken from reference TRBV5-1 and TRBJ2-1, is KAGVTQTPRYLIKTRGQQVTLSCSPISGHRSVSWYQQTPGQGLQFLFEYFSETQRNKGNFPGRFSGRQFSNSRSEMNVSTLELGDSALYLCASSLNPSGRGPNEQFFGPGTRLTVL.

The genes are TRBV4-1 and TRBJ2-1; possible D gene TRBD1, 5 bases. Trimming removed 1 base at V and 3 bases at J, with 13 bases between. CDR3 length: 16 residues. Looked up from germline, CDR1 is MGHRA and CDR2 is YSYEKL. This CDR3 reads CASSQAGAAGYNEQFF. DNA for the CDR3: TGCGCCAGCAGCCAAGCTGGGGCGGCTGGCTACAATGAGCAGTTCTTC.

The gene calls are TRBV19 and TRBJ1-2; D might be TRBD1 (6 bases). The V end was cut by 5 bases, the J end by 0 bases, with 16 bases between. Looked up from germline, CDR1 is LNHDA and CDR2 is SQIVND (reference sequence). There are 16 residues in the CDR3. Here the CDR3 reads CASSLADRTPNYGYTF. In DNA form, the CDR3 reads TGTGCCAGTAGTCTCGCCGACAGGACCCCTAACTATGGCTACACCTTC.

This chain joins TRBV28 and TRBJ2-7, with 9 bases matching TRBD1. Germline V lookup: CDR1 MDHEN, CDR2 SYDVKM. The CDR3 sequence is 15 residues long. V shed 4 bases, J shed 3 bases, and the junction held 7 bases outside the gene matches. CDR3 residues: CASSSNRGLHYEQYF. CDR3 DNA: TGTGCCAGCAGTTCCAACAGGGGGCTTCACTACGAGCAGTACTTC. The whole variable domain, remainder taken from reference TRBV28 and TRBJ2-7, is DVKVTQSSRYLVKRTGEKVFLECVQDMDHENMFWYRQDPGLGLRLIYFSYDVKMKEKGDIPEGYSVSREKKERFSLILESASTNQTSMYLCASSSNRGLHYEQYFGPGTRLTVT.

The chain recombines TRBV9 with TRBJ2-1, with a weak D call TRBD2 (5 bases). The CDR3 loop spans 15 amino acids. V lost 1 base, J lost 3 bases, and 11 bases lay in between. Germline CDR1 is SGDLS and CDR2 is YYNGEE. CDR3 region: CASSVSGVFYNEQFF. The CDR3 nucleotides are TGTGCCAGCAGCGTATCCGGGGTGTTCTACAATGAGCAGTTCTTC.

This rearrangement joins TRBV14 to TRBJ1-1, with D maybe TRBD1 (6 bases). Trimming removed 4 bases at V and 4 bases at J, with 13 bases between. Germline-derived CDR1 and CDR2 are SGHDN and FVKESK. This CDR3 is 14 amino acids long. The CDR3 loop reads CASSRTGMSTEAFF. Written as DNA, the CDR3 is TGTGCCAGCAGCCGAACAGGGATGAGCACTGAAGCTTTCTTT.

The rearrangement joins TRBV3-1 (or the pseudogene TRBV3-2) to TRBJ2-1; 14 bases are shared with TRBD2. Unmatched junction bases numbered 5, after V lost 4 bases and J lost 6 bases. Per the germline V gene, CDR1 is LGHDT and CDR2 is YNNKEL (reference sequence). The CDR3 covers 16 residues. CDR3 in DNA: TGTGCCAGCAGCCTCGGGACTAGCGGGAGTGGCAATGAGCAGTTCTTC. Residues: CASSLGTSGSGNEQFF.

This clone showed up just a few times. V and J are TRBV4-3 and TRBJ2-3; 16 bases line up with TRBD2. This CDR3 is built from 20 residues. V lost 0 bases to trimming and J lost 3 bases; unmatched junction nucleotides: 9. The germline CDR1 and CDR2 sequences are LGHNA and YSLEER. The CDR3 DNA is TGCGCCAGCAGCCAAGAGGGTGGGACTAGCGGGAGGGCCACGACAGATACGCAGTATTTT. Residues: CASSQEGGTSGRATTDTQYF.